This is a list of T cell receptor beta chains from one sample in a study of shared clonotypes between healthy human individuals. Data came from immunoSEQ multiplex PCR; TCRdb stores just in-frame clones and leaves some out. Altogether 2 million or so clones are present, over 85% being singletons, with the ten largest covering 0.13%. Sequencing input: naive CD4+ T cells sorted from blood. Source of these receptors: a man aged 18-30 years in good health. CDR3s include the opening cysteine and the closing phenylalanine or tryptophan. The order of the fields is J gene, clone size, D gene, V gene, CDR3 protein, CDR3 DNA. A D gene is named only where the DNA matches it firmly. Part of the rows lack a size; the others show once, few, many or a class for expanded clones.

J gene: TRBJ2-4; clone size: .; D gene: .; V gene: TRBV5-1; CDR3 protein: CASSHDRDTLAKNIQYF; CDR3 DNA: TGCGCCAGCAGCCACGACCGGGACACCTTAGCCAAAAACATTCAGTACTTC
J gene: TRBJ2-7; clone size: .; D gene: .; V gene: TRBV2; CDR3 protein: CASTFGREKYEQYF; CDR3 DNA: TGTGCCAGCACGTTTGGCAGGGAAAAATACGAGCAGTACTTC
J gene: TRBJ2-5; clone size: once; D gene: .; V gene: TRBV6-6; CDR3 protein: CAIRREGRQTQYF; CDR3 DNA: TGTGCCATCCGACGGGAAGGGAGGCAGACCCAGTACTTC
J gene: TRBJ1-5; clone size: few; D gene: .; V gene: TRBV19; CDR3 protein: CASSITINSNQPQHF; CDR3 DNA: TGTGCCAGTAGTATCACCATAAATAGCAATCAGCCCCAGCATTTT
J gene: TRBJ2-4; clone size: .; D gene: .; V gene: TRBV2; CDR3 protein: CASSVGGMSTNF; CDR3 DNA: TGTGCCAGCAGTGTAGGGGGTATGTCCACAAACTTC
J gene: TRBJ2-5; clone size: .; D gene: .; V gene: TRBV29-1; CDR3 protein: CSVLRQETQYF; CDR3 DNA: TGCAGCGTTCTACGGCAAGAGACCCAGTACTTC
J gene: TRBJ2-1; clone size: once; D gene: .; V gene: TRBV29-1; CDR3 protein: CSATLGVNEQFF; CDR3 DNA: TGCAGCGCGACCCTCGGGGTCAATGAGCAGTTCTTC
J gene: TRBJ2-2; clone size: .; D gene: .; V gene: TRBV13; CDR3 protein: CASSLYQNTGELFF; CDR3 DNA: TGTGCCAGCAGCTTATATCAGAACACCGGGGAGCTGTTTTTT
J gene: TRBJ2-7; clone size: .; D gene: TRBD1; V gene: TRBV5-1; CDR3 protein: CASSPTGGSSYEQYF; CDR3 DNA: TGCGCCAGCAGCCCGACAGGGGGTTCCTCCTACGAGCAGTACTTC
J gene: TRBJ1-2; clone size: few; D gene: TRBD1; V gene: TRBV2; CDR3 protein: CASRGQQNRYGYTF; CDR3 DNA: TGTGCCAGCAGGGGACAGCAGAACCGATATGGCTACACCTTC
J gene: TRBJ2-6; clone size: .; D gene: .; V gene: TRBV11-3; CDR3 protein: CASSLSNPGANVLTF; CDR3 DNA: TGTGCCAGCAGCTTAAGCAACCCTGGGGCCAACGTCCTGACTTTC
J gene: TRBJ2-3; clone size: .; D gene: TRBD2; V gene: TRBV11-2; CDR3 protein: CASSSIAGAVTDTQYF; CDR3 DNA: TGTGCCAGCAGCTCCATAGCGGGAGCTGTCACAGATACGCAGTATTTT
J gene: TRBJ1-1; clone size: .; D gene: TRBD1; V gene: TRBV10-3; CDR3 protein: CAISEFGQGRNLNTEAFF; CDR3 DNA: TGTGCCATCAGTGAGTTCGGACAGGGGCGAAACCTGAACACTGAAGCTTTCTTT
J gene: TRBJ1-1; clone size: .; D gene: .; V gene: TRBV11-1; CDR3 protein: CASSSSANTEAFF; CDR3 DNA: TGTGCCAGCAGCTCGTCGGCGAACACTGAAGCTTTCTTT
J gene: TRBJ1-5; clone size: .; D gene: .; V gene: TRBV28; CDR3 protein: CASSLSPGGNQPQHF; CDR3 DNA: TGTGCCAGCAGTTTATCTCCCGGGGGCAATCAGCCCCAGCATTTT
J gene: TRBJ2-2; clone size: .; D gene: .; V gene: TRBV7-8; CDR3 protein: CASSSGWGNTGELFF; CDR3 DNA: TGTGCCAGCAGCTCCGGTTGGGGGAACACCGGGGAGCTGTTTTTT
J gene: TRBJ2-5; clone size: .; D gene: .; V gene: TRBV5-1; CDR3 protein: CASTGQNQETQYF; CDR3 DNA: TGCGCCAGCACCGGACAGAACCAAGAGACCCAGTACTTC
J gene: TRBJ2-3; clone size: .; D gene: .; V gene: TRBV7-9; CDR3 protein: CASSLAGVDTQYF; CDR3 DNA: TGTGCCAGCAGCTTGGCAGGGGTGGATACGCAGTATTTT
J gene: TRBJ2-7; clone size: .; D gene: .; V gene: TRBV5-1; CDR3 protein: CASSFSGVDEQYF; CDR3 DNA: TGCGCCAGCAGCTTTAGCGGAGTAGACGAGCAGTACTTC
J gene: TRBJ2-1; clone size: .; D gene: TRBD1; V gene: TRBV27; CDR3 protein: CASSPLTGNEQFF; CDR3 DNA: TGTGCCAGCAGCCCCCTGACAGGGAATGAGCAGTTCTTC
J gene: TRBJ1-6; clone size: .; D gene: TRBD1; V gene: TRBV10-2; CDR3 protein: CASSQGAFNSPLHF; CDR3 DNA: TGCGCCAGCAGTCAGGGGGCGTTCAATTCACCCCTCCACTTT
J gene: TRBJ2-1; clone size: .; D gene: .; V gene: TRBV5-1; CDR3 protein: CASSLRGGYEQFF; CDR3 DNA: TGCGCCAGCAGCTTAAGAGGCGGGTATGAGCAGTTCTTC
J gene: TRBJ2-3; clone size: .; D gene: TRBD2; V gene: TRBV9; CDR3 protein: CASSLSSGGAGTDTQYF; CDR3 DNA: TGTGCCAGCAGCTTAAGTAGCGGGGGGGCTGGCACAGATACGCAGTATTTT
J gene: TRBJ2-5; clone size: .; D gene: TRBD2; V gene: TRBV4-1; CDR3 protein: CASSQVVAGGETQYF; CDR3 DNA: TGCGCCAGCAGCCAAGTAGTAGCGGGGGGGGAGACCCAGTACTTC
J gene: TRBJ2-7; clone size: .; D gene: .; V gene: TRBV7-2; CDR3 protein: CASSLAPGFYEQYF; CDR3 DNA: TGTGCCAGCAGCTTAGCGCCAGGGTTCTACGAGCAGTACTTC
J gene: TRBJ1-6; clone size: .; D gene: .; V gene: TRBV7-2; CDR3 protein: CASSLERQSPLHF; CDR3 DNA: TGTGCCAGCAGCCTAGAAAGACAGTCACCCCTCCACTTT
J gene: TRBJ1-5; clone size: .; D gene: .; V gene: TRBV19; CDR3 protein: CASSTSRNQPQHF; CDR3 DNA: TGTGCCAGTAGTACCTCTCGAAATCAGCCCCAGCATTTT
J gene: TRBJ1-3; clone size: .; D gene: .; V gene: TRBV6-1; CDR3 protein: CASTTGEIGGNTIYF; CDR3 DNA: TGTGCCAGCACCACAGGAGAAATAGGTGGAAACACCATATATTTT
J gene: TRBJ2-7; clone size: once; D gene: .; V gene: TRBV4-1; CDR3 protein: CASSHQGQYSYEQYF; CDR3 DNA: TGCGCCAGCAGCCATCAGGGCCAATACTCCTACGAGCAGTACTTC
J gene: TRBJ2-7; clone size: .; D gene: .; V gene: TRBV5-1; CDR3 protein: CASSLAVAGGKLFSYEQYF; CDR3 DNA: TGCGCCAGCAGCTTGGCTGTAGCAGGAGGAAAACTTTTCTCCTACGAGCAGTACTTC
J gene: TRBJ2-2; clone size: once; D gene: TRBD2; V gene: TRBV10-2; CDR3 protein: CASRALAGEAGELFF; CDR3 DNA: TGCGCCAGCAGAGCTCTAGCGGGAGAGGCCGGGGAGCTGTTTTTT
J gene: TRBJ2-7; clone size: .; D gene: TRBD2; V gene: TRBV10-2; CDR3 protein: CASSAGLAGSHEQYF; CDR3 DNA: TGCGCCAGCAGTGCGGGACTAGCGGGATCCCACGAGCAGTACTTC
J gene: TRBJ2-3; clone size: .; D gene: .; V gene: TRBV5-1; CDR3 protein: CASSLAAREGDTQYF; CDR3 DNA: TGCGCCAGCAGCTTGGCTGCCCGTGAAGGAGATACGCAGTATTTT
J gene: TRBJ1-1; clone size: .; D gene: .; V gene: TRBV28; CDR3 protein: CASRRDLFFFPDTEAFF; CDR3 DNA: TGTGCCAGCAGAAGGGACCTTTTCTTTTTCCCCGACACTGAAGCTTTCTTT
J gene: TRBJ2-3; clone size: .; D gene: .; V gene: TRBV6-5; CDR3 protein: CASSAPVGGTDTQYF; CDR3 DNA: TGTGCCAGCAGTGCCCCAGTGGGAGGCACAGATACGCAGTATTTT
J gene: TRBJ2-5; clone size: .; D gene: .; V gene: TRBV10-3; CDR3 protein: CAISRTAVQETQYF; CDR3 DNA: TGTGCCATCAGTCGGACTGCGGTCCAAGAGACCCAGTACTTC
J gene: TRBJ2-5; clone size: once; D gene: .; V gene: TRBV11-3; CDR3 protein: CASSSGQPTGGTQYF; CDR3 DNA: TGTGCCAGCAGCTCGGGACAACCGACGGGGGGGACCCAGTACTTC
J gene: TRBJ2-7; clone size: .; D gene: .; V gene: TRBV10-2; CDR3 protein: CASRADISYEQYF; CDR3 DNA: TGCGCCAGCAGGGCGGACATATCTTACGAGCAGTACTTC
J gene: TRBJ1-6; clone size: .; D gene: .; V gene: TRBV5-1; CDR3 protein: CASSLAELDNSPLHF; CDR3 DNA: TGCGCCAGCAGCTTGGCCGAACTAGATAATTCACCCCTCCACTTT
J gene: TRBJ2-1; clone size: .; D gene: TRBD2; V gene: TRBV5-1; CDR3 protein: CASSLDLLAGNYNEQFF; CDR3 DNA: TGCGCCAGCAGCTTGGACCTACTAGCGGGAAACTACAATGAGCAGTTCTTC
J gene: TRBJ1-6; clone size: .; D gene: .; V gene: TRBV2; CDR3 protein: CASIFGSGSDNSPLHF; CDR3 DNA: TGTGCCAGCATATTTGGGTCGGGCTCGGATAATTCACCCCTCCACTTT
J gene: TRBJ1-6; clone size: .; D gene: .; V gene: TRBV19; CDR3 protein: CASSIDGGNNSPLHF; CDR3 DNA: TGTGCCAGTAGTATTGATGGGGGGAACAATTCACCCCTCCACTTT
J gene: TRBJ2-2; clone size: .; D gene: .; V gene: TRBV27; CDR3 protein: CASSPRGGTGELFF; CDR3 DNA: TGTGCCAGCAGTCCGAGAGGGGGGACCGGGGAGCTGTTTTTT
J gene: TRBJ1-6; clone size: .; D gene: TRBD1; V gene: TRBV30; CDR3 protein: CAWSLTGGSYNSPLHF; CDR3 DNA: TGTGCCTGGAGTCTTACAGGGGGCTCCTATAATTCACCCCTCCACTTT
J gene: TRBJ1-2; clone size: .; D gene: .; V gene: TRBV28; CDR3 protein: CAVNSGVNYGYTF; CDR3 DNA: TGTGCGGTGAATAGTGGGGTGAACTATGGCTACACCTTC
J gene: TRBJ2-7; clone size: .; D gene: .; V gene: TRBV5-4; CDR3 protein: CASSPNDISEQYF; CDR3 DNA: TGTGCCAGCAGCCCCAACGACATATCCGAGCAGTACTTC
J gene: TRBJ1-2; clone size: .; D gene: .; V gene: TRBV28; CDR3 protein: CASSPQGNYGYTF; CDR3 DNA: TGTGCCAGCAGTCCCCAGGGGAACTATGGCTACACCTTC
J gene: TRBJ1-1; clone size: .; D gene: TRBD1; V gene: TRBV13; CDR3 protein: CASSGQGGDTEAFF; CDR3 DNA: TGTGCCAGCAGCGGACAGGGCGGGGACACTGAAGCTTTCTTT
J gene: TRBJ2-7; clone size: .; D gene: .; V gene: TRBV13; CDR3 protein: CASSLKTATYEQYF; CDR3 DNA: TGTGCCAGCAGCTTAAAAACAGCTACCTACGAGCAGTACTTC
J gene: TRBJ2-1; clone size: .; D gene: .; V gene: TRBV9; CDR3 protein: CASSVGGLYNEQFF; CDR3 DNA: TGTGCCAGCAGCGTAGGGGGACTCTACAATGAGCAGTTCTTC
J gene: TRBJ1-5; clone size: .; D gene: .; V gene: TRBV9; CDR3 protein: CASSVGVGANQPQHF; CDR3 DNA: TGTGCCAGCAGCGTAGGGGTAGGGGCCAATCAGCCCCAGCATTTT